The 28 T cell receptor beta chains in this list originate from one sample, sequenced in a study of shared clonotypes between healthy human individuals. Some clones are missing from TCRdb's copy, which holds only in-frame ones; the method was immunoSEQ multiplex PCR. This table holds 2 million to 3 million clones, over 85% found once. Sequencing was done on a sample of naive CD4+ T cells from PBMCs. The subset was: CD45RA+ positively selected. These receptor sequences come from a man aged 18 to 29 in good health. Some clones in this sample may be carry-over from other donors' samples.

The V and J genes are TRBV5-1 and TRBJ2-7; D perhaps matches TRBD1 (6 bases). There are 15 residues in the CDR3. The germline V and J ends were trimmed by 2 bases and 0 bases, with 12 bases remaining between them. Germline CDR1 SGHRS, CDR2 YFSETQ. CDR3 bases: TGCGCCAGCAGCTTCCGCCGGGACAACTCCTACGAGCAGTACTTC. Residues: CASSFRRDNSYEQYF.

This clone was counted a few times. The rearrangement uses TRBV11-3 and TRBJ2-3; 7 nucleotides match TRBD2. CDR1 is SGHNT and CDR2 is YENEEA in the germline V gene. The CDR3 length is 14 residues. J was trimmed by 2 bases and V by 3 bases; bases with no gene match: 2. In DNA, the CDR3 is TGTGCCAGCAGCTTTCGGGGGGACACAGATACGCAGTATTTT. This translates into CASSFRGDTDTQYF.

The chain joins TRBV5-1 to TRBJ2-1; 11 bases align to TRBD1. Germline V gene sequence: CDR1 SGHRS, CDR2 YFSETQ. V gave up 0 bases and J gave up 6 bases; unmatched junction bases: 5. The length of the CDR3 is 16 residues. CDR3 nucleotide sequence: TGCGCCAGCAGCTTGGCCGTCGGACAGGGGGCCAATGAGCAGTTCTTC. Its translation is CASSLAVGQGANEQFF.

This clone was seen just once. This chain joins TRBV11-3 and TRBJ2-1; D possibly matches TRBD1 or TRBD2 (6 bases each). V was pared by 1 base and J by 9 bases, with 16 bases between. This CDR3 region has 15 residues. Germline V lookup: CDR1 SGHNT, CDR2 YENEEA. The CDR3 loop is CASSLGGAPAGEQFF. Here the CDR3 DNA reads TGTGCCAGCAGCTTAGGGGGGGCTCCCGCAGGTGAGCAGTTCTTC.

The rearrangement links TRBV5-4 to TRBJ2-1; a weak D match, TRBD1 (6 bases). Germline V lookup: CDR1 SGHNT, CDR2 YYREEE (reference sequence). The CDR3 runs 15 residues. Trimming stripped 3 bases from V and 9 bases from J, with 19 bases between. The chain's CDR3 is CASSSSWQGRVEQFF. In nucleotides, the CDR3 is TGTGCCAGCAGCTCCTCATGGCAGGGGCGCGTTGAGCAGTTCTTC.

The chain recombines TRBV6-1 with TRBJ2-7; TRBD2 matches at 11 bases. CDR1 and CDR2 from the germline V gene are MNHNS and SASEGT. The CDR3 totals 20 residues. V lost 0 bases to trimming and J lost 0 bases; unmatched junction nucleotides: 13. The CDR3 protein is CASSEASWLAGGRISYEQYF. The CDR3 DNA follows: TGTGCCAGCAGTGAAGCGAGTTGGCTAGCGGGAGGCCGGATCTCCTACGAGCAGTACTTC.

This chain joins TRBV7-9 and TRBJ2-5; tentative D call: TRBD2 (5 bases). The CDR3 totals 13 residues. V dropped 4 bases and J dropped 10 bases, with 16 bases sitting between them. In germline, CDR1 is SEHNR, CDR2 FQNEAQ (reference sequence). The CDR3 DNA reads as TGTGCCAGCAGCTCAAACACCCCCGGAGGCCAGTACTTC. Its translation is CASSSNTPGGQYF. The variable domain in full, completed from reference TRBV7-9 and TRBJ2-5, reads DTGVSQNPRHKITKRGQNVTFRCDPISEHNRLYWYRQTLGQGPEFLTYFQNEAQLEKSRLLSDRFSAERPKGSFSTLEIQRTEQGDSAMYLCASSSNTPGGQYFGPGTRLLVL.

In its sample, this clone was seen once. V is TRBV2 and J is TRBJ1-1, with D unclear. CDR1 and CDR2 (germline): SNHLY, FYNNEI. The CDR3 consists of 14 residues. Trimming took off 2 bases at V and 4 bases at J, with 11 bases between the two ends. The CDR3 sequence: CASSERAGSTEAFF. CDR3 coding DNA: TGTGCCAGCAGTGAAAGGGCGGGCAGCACTGAAGCTTTCTTT.

A note on this clone: The sample carries other DNA sequences with the same CDR3. CDR3 bases: TGCGCCAGCAGCTTGGGGCAGAATAATCAGCCCCAGCATTTT. Its protein product is CASSLGQNNQPQHF. The chain has TRBV5-1 and TRBJ1-5; D is undetermined. Per the germline V gene, CDR1 is SGHRS and CDR2 is YFSETQ. V was pared by 0 bases and J by 4 bases, with 8 bases between. CDR3 length equals 14 residues.

The chain has TRBV5-1 and TRBJ2-2, with D tentatively TRBD2 (6 bases). Per the germline V gene, CDR1 is SGHRS and CDR2 is YFSETQ. This CDR3 contains 13 residues. With 6 bases removed from V and 1 base from J, the gap between germline ends came to 7 bases. CDR3 sequence (DNA): TGCGCCAGCACGGAGGGGAACACCGGGGAGCTGTTTTTT. Its translation: CASTEGNTGELFF.

The V gene is TRBV27, the J gene TRBJ2-3; TRBD1 is a possible D gene (6 bases). The CDR3 is made up of 14 amino acids. With 8 bases removed from V and 0 bases from J, the gap between germline ends came to 12 bases. The germline gives CDR1 MNHEY, CDR2 SMNVEV (reference sequence). In DNA, the CDR3 is TGTGCCAGCCGGACAGACCTGAGCACAGATACGCAGTATTTT. Amino acids: CASRTDLSTDTQYF.

The V call is TRBV21-1, the J call TRBJ1-5. TRBV21-1 is a known pseudogene. The CDR3 loop spans 16 amino acids. For the CDR3, the DNA is TGTGCCAGCAGCAATCTCCCGTGCTATAGCAATCAGCCCCAGCATTTT. Translation gives CASSNLPCYSNQPQHF.

As to this clone: Other DNA sequences in this specimen translate into the identical CDR3. This CDR3 is CASSPRTGRNTEAFF. Written as DNA, the CDR3 is TGTGCCAGCTCACCACGAACAGGGAGGAACACTGAAGCTTTCTTT. The rearrangement links TRBV18 to TRBJ1-1, with a tentative D call TRBD1 (6 bases). V was shortened by 1 base and J by 1 base, with 10 bases between the two germline ends. The CDR3 is made up of 15 amino acids. Germline lookup yields CDR1 KGHSH and CDR2 LQKENI.

The gene calls are TRBV5-1 and TRBJ2-6; TRBD2 might be the D (5 bases). Per germline, CDR1 SGHRS and CDR2 YFSETQ. Between the trimmed V and J ends, which lost 1 base and 4 bases, there was a span of 12 bases. The CDR3 spans 16 residues. The CDR3 DNA sequence: TGCGCCAGCAGCTTGCCCGGGGTTGGAGGGGCCAACGTCCTGACTTTC. Protein product: CASSLPGVGGANVLTF.

The CDR3: CASSLWGRASYEQYF. As DNA, the CDR3 is TGCGCCAGCAGCTTATGGGGGAGGGCCTCGTACGAGCAGTACTTC. The chain joins TRBV5-1 to TRBJ2-7; 7 bases are a match to TRBD2. V trimming: 2 bases; J trimming: 4 bases; junction bases outside the gene matches: 9. CDR1 is SGHRS, CDR2 YFSETQ, per germline. CDR3 length equals 15 residues. The full variable domain, rest sourced from reference TRBV5-1 and TRBJ2-7, is KAGVTQTPRYLIKTRGQQVTLSCSPISGHRSVSWYQQTPGQGLQFLFEYFSETQRNKGNFPGRFSGRQFSNSRSEMNVSTLELGDSALYLCASSLWGRASYEQYFGPGTRLTVT.

V is TRBV6-5 and J is TRBJ1-1, with TRBD1 matching over 11 bases. The germline V gene encodes CDR1 MNHEY and CDR2 SVGAGI. This CDR3 contains 15 residues. Trimming removed 4 bases from V and 4 bases from J; junction bases left unmatched: 5. The CDR3 loop is CASSWGDRGVTEAFF. DNA of the CDR3: TGTGCCAGCAGTTGGGGGGACAGGGGGGTCACTGAAGCTTTCTTT.

Written as DNA, the CDR3 is TGTGCCAGCAGCTTATTAACAATAGCCGGGACAGGGGAGCAGTTCTTC. It codes for CASSLLTIAGTGEQFF. The rearrangement joins TRBV7-2 to TRBJ2-1, with 9 bases lining up with TRBD1. Germline CDR1 SGHTA, CDR2 FQGNSA. V lost 2 bases to trimming and J lost 10 bases; unmatched junction nucleotides: 12. The CDR3 totals 16 residues.

The chain couples TRBV7-2 to TRBJ2-3; TRBD2 agrees at 10 bases. V shed 5 bases, J shed 10 bases, and the junction held 12 bases outside the gene matches. CDR1 and CDR2 from the germline V gene are SGHTA and FQGNSA. The length of the CDR3 is 15 residues. The CDR3 spells CASSPTAGGPISQYF. Written as DNA, the CDR3 is TGTGCCAGCAGCCCGACAGCGGGAGGGCCTATTTCGCAGTATTTT.

The V gene is TRBV27, the J gene TRBJ2-7, with TRBD1 as a possible D gene (6 bases). The CDR3 spans 13 residues. CDR1 and CDR2 (germline): MNHEY, SMNVEV (reference sequence). V was trimmed by 4 bases and J by 4 bases, leaving 11 bases between them. The CDR3 loop is CASSWEQGYEQYF. The DNA for the CDR3 is TGTGCCAGCAGTTGGGAACAGGGTTACGAGCAGTACTTC.

Written as DNA, the CDR3 is TGTGCCAGCAGTTTATTCGCACAGTATTCCTACGAGCAGTACTTC. It codes for CASSLFAQYSYEQYF. The chain employs TRBV27 and TRBJ2-7, with D unresolved. In germline, CDR1 is MNHEY, CDR2 SMNVEV (reference sequence). The CDR3 is 15 residues long. V lost 1 base, J lost 1 base, and 11 bases lay in between.

The chain carries TRBV18 and TRBJ1-2, with TRBD1 matching over 8 bases. This CDR3 has 18 amino acids. V gave up 2 bases and J gave up 1 base; unmatched junction bases: 12. Germline loops: CDR1 KGHSH, CDR2 LQKENI. CDR3 in DNA: TGTGCCAGCTCACCAAGCACAGGGGGGGACTTAAGTAACTATGGCTACACCTTC. This sequence encodes CASSPSTGGDLSNYGYTF.

The chain is built from TRBV5-3 and TRBJ1-1; D perhaps matches TRBD1 (6 bases). TRBV5-3 is an open reading frame, and its role is uncertain. This CDR3 comprises 13 residues. Trimming cost V 2 bases and J 10 bases, with 15 bases left between them. The CDR3 region has the DNA TGTGCCAGAAGCTTATCCGGGGGCCGGGGAGCTTTCTTT. Translation gives CARSLSGGRGAFF.

V is TRBV10-3 and J is TRBJ2-3; 7 nucleotides match TRBD2. Looked up from germline, CDR1 is ENHRY and CDR2 is SYGVKD. CDR3 length equals 13 residues. The V and J ends lost 11 bases and 4 bases, in that order; junction bases with no gene match: 9. CDR3 coding DNA: TGTGCCTCCACAACTAGCGAGGCAGATACGCAGTATTTT. Its protein product is CASTTSEADTQYF.

This sequence joins TRBV7-8 and TRBJ1-2, with 8 nucleotides matching TRBD1. Per germline, CDR1 SGHVS and CDR2 FQNEAQ. The CDR3 runs 14 residues. J was trimmed by 3 bases and V by 5 bases; bases with no gene match: 5. CDR3 in amino acids: CASSITQGDYGYTF. The CDR3 DNA sequence: TGTGCCAGCAGCATAACACAGGGGGACTATGGCTACACCTTC.

The V gene is TRBV5-4, the J gene TRBJ1-1, with D tentatively TRBD1 (6 bases). This CDR3 region has 14 residues. Germline assignment: CDR1 SGHNT and CDR2 YYREEE (reference sequence). V was shortened by 0 bases and J by 4 bases, with 10 bases between the two germline ends. The CDR3, as DNA: TGTGCCAGCAGCTTGGTCCAGGGGAGCACTGAAGCTTTCTTT. Encoded protein: CASSLVQGSTEAFF.

V is TRBV18 and J is TRBJ1-1; possible D gene TRBD1, 6 bases. V dropped 6 bases and J dropped 1 base, with 9 bases sitting between them. The CDR3 has 13 residues. Germline CDR1 is KGHSH and CDR2 is LQKENI. CDR3 region: CASSAGQNTEAFF. CDR3 nucleotide sequence: TGTGCCAGCTCGGCGGGACAGAACACTGAAGCTTTCTTT.

This sequence joins TRBV7-9 and TRBJ2-5, with D perhaps matching TRBD1 (5 bases). Germline values: CDR1 SEHNR, CDR2 FQNEAQ (reference sequence). The CDR3 is 16 amino acids. V shed 1 base and J shed 5 bases, with 17 bases lying between them. CDR3 nucleotide sequence: TGTGCCAGCAGCTTAGTCCCCCAGGGCCCACGGGAGACCCAGTACTTC. The encoded protein is CASSLVPQGPRETQYF.

The chain is built from TRBV5-1 and TRBJ2-3; 9 nucleotides line up with TRBD1. Germline CDR1 reads SGHRS; CDR2 reads YFSETQ. This CDR3 contains 15 residues. The junction had 6 bases not matched to a gene; V was cut back by 4 bases and J by 3 bases. As DNA, the CDR3 is TGCGCCAGCAGCCAGGGACAGGGCCTGACAGATACGCAGTATTTT. This translates into CASSQGQGLTDTQYF.